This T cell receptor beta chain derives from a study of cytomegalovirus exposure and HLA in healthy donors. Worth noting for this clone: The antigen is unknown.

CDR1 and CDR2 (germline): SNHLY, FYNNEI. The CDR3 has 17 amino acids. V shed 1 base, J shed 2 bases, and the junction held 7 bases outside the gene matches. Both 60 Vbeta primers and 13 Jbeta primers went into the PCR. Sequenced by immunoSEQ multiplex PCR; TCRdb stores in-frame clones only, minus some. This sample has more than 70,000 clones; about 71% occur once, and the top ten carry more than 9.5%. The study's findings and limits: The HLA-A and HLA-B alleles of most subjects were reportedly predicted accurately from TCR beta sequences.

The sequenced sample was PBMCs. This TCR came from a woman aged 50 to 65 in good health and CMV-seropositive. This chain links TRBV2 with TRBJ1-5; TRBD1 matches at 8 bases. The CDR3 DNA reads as TGTGCCAGCAGTGAAGGTACAGGGGGTTCCGGCAATCAGCCCCAGCATTTT. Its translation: CASSEGTGGSGNQPQHF.